The 10 T cell receptor beta chains reported below all come from one sample, sequenced in a study of identical twins. TCRdb used MiXCR to reprocess the 5' RACE reads, holding one entry per CDR3 protein. This table has 700,000 or so distinct CDR3 sequences, roughly 8% appearing once. These data also formed part of another study, on yellow fever vaccine responses in identical twins.

The sample taken for sequencing was PBMCs. These receptors were taken from a woman under 30 in good health.

The J gene is TRBJ2-2, the V gene TRBV27, with D unclear. The length of the CDR3 is 16 residues. The V gene lost 2 bases and the J gene lost 4 bases, with 14 bases spanning the gap. Germline CDR1 MNHEY, CDR2 SMNVEV (reference sequence). The CDR3 region has the DNA TGTGCCAGCAGTTTAGGTAGCCCCTCCTTCACCGGGGAGCTGTTTTTT. Translating it yields CASSLGSPSFTGELFF.

The chain recombines TRBV14 with TRBJ2-7; 10 bases agree with TRBD1. Germline-derived CDR1 and CDR2 are SGHDN and FVKESK. V gave up 4 bases and J gave up 1 base; unmatched junction bases: 1. This CDR3 spans 14 amino acids. CDR3 amino acids: CASSRQGASYEQYF. The CDR3 DNA reads TGTGCCAGCAGCCGACAGGGGGCTTCCTACGAGCAGTACTTC.

This clonotype was seen many times. CDR3 residues: CASSLVLPDRELFF. The CDR3 nucleotides read TGTGCCAGCAGCTTAGTATTGCCCGACCGGGAGCTGTTTTTT. The V call is TRBV7-9, the J call TRBJ2-2, with unresolved D. Between the trimmed V and J ends, which lost 1 base and 9 bases, there was a span of 12 bases. The CDR3 is 14 residues long. CDR1 is SEHNR and CDR2 is FQNEAQ in the germline V gene (reference sequence).

This clonotype was picked up a small number of times. The chain employs TRBV20-1 and TRBJ2-1, with TRBD2 identical over 7 bases. Germline-derived CDR1 and CDR2 are DFQATT and SNEGSKA (reference sequence). J was trimmed by 6 bases and V by 4 bases; bases with no gene match: 12. The CDR3 runs to 15 residues. CDR3 sequence reads: CSATRYGGTPNEQFF. The CDR3 nucleotides are TGCAGTGCTACCCGATACGGGGGGACCCCCAATGAGCAGTTCTTC.

This clonotype was found many times. The V call is TRBV12-3 or TRBV12-4, the J call TRBJ2-4, with 7 positions matching TRBD1. The CDR3 runs to 14 residues. V shed 6 bases, J shed 1 base, and the junction held 3 bases outside the gene matches. CDR3 bases: TGTGCCAGCAGACCACAGGGGGCCAAAAACATTCAGTACTTC. Translation: CASRPQGAKNIQYF.

This clonotype appeared many times. This chain connects TRBV7-2 to TRBJ2-3, with 8 positions matching TRBD2. CDR1 is SGHTA, CDR2 FQGNSA, per germline. The CDR3 loop spans 15 amino acids. With 4 bases clipped from V and 2 bases from J, the junction kept 5 bases outside the gene matches. As DNA, the CDR3 is TGTGCCAGCAGCTCAGGACTAGCCTACACAGATACGCAGTATTTT. This sequence encodes CASSSGLAYTDTQYF.

This clonotype was picked up many times. The rearrangement links TRBV3-1 to TRBJ2-2, with D possibly matching TRBD2 (6 bases). Trimming removed 4 bases from V and 3 bases from J, with 9 bases in between. CDR1 LGHDT and CDR2 YNNKEL come from the germline V gene (reference sequence). CDR3 length: 14 residues. The CDR3 DNA sequence: TGTGCCAGCAGCCCGAGCGGGTACACCGGGGAGCTGTTTTTT. As protein: CASSPSGYTGELFF.

This clonotype occurred many times. V is TRBV27 and J is TRBJ2-7; 11 bases map to TRBD2. J lost 2 bases, V lost 7 bases, and 10 bases had no gene match. The CDR3 covers 16 residues. Germline V CDR1 and CDR2: MNHEY, SMNVEV (reference sequence). CDR3 coding DNA: TGTGCCAGCACCACCGGGACTAGCGGAGCGGCCTACGAGCAGTACTTC. It translates to CASTTGTSGAAYEQYF.

V gene TRBV20-1 combines with J gene TRBJ2-7; 9 positions match TRBD1. V lost 5 bases to trimming and J lost 2 bases; unmatched junction nucleotides: 4. This CDR3 is 13 amino acids long. Germline V gene lookup returns CDR1 DFQATT and CDR2 SNEGSKA (reference sequence). The CDR3 loop reads CSAWTGDTYEQYF. In DNA, the CDR3 is TGCAGTGCTTGGACAGGGGATACCTACGAGCAGTACTTC.

This chain joins TRBV7-2 and TRBJ2-2; weak D call: TRBD2 (5 bases). Trimming stripped 10 bases from V and 0 bases from J, with 9 bases between. The germline gives CDR1 SGHTA, CDR2 FQGNSA. CDR3 length: 13 residues. The CDR3 reads CATSGANTGELFF. CDR3 nucleotide sequence: TGTGCCACCTCCGGGGCGAACACCGGGGAGCTGTTTTTT.